This TCR beta chain appears in the sequencing data of a study of graft-versus-host responses after intestinal transplantation. Overall study: Recipients had multivisceral, liver-intestinal, or isolated intestinal transplants. Once they had received anti-thymocyte globulin induction, all recipients took tacrolimus and steroids for about 3 years.

CDR3 length equals 15 residues. From germline, CDR1 is SGDLS and CDR2 YYNGEE. The V and J ends lost 3 bases and 1 base respectively, with 12 bases between them. This table comes from immunoSEQ multiplex PCR, and its TCRdb copy is limited to in-frame clones, with some not included. Among more than 60,000 clones listed, 80% to 95% were seen once. Remarks on this clone: Its matching antigen is unknown.

The sample consisted of unstimulated CD8+ T cells sorted from spleen or lymph node cells, taken before intestinal transplant. The chain carries TRBV9 and TRBJ2-3; D may be TRBD2 (6 bases). This sequence was found in a human donor who received an intestinal transplant. The CDR3, as DNA: TGTGCCAGCAGCGCGGAGGGTAGAGGCACAGATACGCAGTATTTT. Its translation is CASSAEGRGTDTQYF.